Many counts were recorded for the clone carrying this T cell receptor (beta chain). The target antigen is unknown. The data derive from a study of T-cell reconstitution after alpha-beta-depleted transplantation in children. Unique molecular identifiers were built into the TCRbeta library. TCRdb analysed the PCR reads with MiXCR anew, one entry per CDR3 protein. The sample lists 90,000 to 130,000 distinct CDR3 sequences; 6.4% were seen once. This CDR3 contains 11 residues. Per the germline V gene, CDR1 is MNHNY and CDR2 is SVGAGI (reference sequence). V lost 6 bases, J lost 5 bases, and 7 bases lay in between. Study-level findings and limits: Reports say that about two months after transplant, the alpha-beta T cells came out of several hundred graft clones that had expanded.

The TCR was taken from a male patient aged 2-15 years who had a stem cell transplant for acute lymphoblastic leukemia, so the T cells may come from the graft donor. The rearrangement links TRBV6-6 to TRBJ2-5; D is undetermined. The sample consisted of PBMCs, mostly from graft donor cells, taken 360 days after TCRalphabeta/CD19-depleted stem cell transplant. The CDR3 protein is CASSAPETQYF. The CDR3 DNA sequence: TGTGCCAGCAGCGCCCCCGAGACCCAGTACTTC.